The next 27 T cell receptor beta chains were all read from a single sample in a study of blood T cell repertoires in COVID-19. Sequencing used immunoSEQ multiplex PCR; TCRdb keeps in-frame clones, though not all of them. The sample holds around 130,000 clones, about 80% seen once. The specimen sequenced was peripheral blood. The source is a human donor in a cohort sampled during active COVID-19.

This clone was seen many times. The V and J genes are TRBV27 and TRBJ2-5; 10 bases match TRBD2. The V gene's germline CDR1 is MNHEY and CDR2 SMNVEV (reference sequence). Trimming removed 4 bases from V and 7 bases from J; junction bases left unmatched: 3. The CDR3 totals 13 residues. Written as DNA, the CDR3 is TGTGCCAGCAGTTCTAGCGGGGGCACGACCCAGTACTTC. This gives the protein CASSSSGGTTQYF.

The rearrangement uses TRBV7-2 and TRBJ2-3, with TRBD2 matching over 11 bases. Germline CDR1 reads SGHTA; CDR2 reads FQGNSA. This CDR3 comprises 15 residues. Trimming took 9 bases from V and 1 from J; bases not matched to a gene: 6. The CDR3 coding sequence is TGTGCCAGTCGTAGCGGGGGGGCCGGCACAGATACGCAGTATTTT. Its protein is CASRSGGAGTDTQYF.

DNA for the CDR3: TGTGCCAGCAGCCCAGCGGGGGTGACCACAGATACGCAGTATTTT. Residues: CASSPAGVTTDTQYF. V and J are TRBV7-3 and TRBJ2-3, with 8 bases lining up with TRBD2. With 5 bases clipped from V and 2 bases from J, the junction kept 6 bases outside the gene matches. The CDR3 contains 15 residues. CDR1 is SGHTA, CDR2 FQGTGA, per germline.

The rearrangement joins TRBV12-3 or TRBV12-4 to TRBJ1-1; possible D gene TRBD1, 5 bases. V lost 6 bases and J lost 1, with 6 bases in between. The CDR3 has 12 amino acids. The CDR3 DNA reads TGTGCCAGCAGAACAGGGAACACTGAAGCTTTCTTT. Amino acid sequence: CASRTGNTEAFF.

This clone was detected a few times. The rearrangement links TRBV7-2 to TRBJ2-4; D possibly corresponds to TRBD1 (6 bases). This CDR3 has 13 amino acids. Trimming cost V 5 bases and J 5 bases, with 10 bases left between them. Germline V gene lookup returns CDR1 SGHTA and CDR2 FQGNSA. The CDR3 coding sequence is TGTGCCAGCAGCGTAAGGACAGAAAACATTCAGTACTTC. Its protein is CASSVRTENIQYF.

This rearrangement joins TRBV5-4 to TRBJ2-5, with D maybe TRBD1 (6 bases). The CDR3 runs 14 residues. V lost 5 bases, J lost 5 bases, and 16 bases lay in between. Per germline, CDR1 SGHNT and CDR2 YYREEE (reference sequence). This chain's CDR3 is CASSFGTREETQYF. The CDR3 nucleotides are TGTGCCAGCAGTTTCGGGACACGAGAGGAGACCCAGTACTTC.

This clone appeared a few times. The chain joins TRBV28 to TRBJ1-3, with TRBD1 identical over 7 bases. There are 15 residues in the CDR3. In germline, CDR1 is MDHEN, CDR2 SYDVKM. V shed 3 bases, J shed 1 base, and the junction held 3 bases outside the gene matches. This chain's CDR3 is CASSLTGLSGNTIYF. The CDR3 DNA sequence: TGTGCCAGCAGTTTGACAGGGCTTTCTGGAAACACCATATATTTT. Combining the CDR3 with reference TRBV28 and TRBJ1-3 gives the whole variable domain DVKVTQSSRYLVKRTGEKVFLECVQDMDHENMFWYRQDPGLGLRLIYFSYDVKMKEKGDIPEGYSVSREKKERFSLILESASTNQTSMYLCASSLTGLSGNTIYFGEGSWLTVV.

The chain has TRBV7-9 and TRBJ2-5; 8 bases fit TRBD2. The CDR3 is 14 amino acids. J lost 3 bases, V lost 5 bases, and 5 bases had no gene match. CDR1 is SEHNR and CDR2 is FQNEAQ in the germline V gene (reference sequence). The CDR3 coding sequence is TGTGCCAGCAGCCGAACCGGGGGGGAAGAGACCCAGTACTTC. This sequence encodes CASSRTGGEETQYF.

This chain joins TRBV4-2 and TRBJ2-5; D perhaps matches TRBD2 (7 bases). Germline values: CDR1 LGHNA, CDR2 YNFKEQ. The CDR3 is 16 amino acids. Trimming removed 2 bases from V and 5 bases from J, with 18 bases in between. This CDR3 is CASSQSGRGLVETQYF. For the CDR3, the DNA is TGTGCCAGCAGCCAAAGTGGGCGGGGGCTCGTGGAGACCCAGTACTTC.

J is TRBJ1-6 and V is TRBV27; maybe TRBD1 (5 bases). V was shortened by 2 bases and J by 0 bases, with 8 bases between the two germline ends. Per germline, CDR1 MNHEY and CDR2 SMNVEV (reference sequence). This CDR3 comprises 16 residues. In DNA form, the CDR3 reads TGTGCCAGCAGTTTACAGGGAAACTCCTATAATTCACCCCTCCACTTT. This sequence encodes CASSLQGNSYNSPLHF.

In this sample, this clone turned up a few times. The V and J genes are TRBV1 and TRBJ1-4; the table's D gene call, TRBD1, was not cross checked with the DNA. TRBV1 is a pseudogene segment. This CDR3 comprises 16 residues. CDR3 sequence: CTSSHETGAGNEKLFF. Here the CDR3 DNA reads TGCACCAGCAGCCACGAGACAGGGGCTGGGAATGAAAAACTGTTTTTT.

The CDR3 nucleotides read TGTGCCAGCAGTTTAGGGACAGGGGGCAGAGAGACCCAGTACTTC. This gives the protein CASSLGTGGRETQYF. This chain uses TRBV27 with TRBJ2-5; TRBD1 matches at 12 bases. Looked up from germline, CDR1 is MNHEY and CDR2 is SMNVEV (reference sequence). There are 15 residues in the CDR3. Germline trimming cut 2 bases from V and 4 bases from J; bases unmatched to any gene: 2.

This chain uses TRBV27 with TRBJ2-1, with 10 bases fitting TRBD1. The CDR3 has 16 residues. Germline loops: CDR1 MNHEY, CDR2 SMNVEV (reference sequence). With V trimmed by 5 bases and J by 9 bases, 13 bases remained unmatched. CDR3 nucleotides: TGTGCCAGCAGTGCCCTGACAGGGGGCCGGAGGGGTGAGCAGTTCTTC. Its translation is CASSALTGGRRGEQFF.

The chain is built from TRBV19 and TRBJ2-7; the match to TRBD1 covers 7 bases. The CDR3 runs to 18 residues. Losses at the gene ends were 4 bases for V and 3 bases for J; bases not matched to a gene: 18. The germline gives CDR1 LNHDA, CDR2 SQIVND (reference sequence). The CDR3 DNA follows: TGTGCCAGTAGTACACTGGACAGAGGGGGCCATCGGATCTACGAGCAGTACTTC. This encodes CASSTLDRGGHRIYEQYF.

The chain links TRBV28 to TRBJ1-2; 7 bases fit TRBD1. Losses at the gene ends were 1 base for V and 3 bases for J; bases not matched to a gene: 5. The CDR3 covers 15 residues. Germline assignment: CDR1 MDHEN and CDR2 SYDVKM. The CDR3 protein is CASSLFYRGDYGYTF. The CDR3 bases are TGTGCCAGCAGTTTATTTTACAGGGGAGACTATGGCTACACCTTC.

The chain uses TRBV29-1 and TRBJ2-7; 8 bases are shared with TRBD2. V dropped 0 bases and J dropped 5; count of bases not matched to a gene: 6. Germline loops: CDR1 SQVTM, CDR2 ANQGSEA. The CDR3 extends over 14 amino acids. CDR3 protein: CSVEDGGAFHEQYF. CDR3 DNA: TGCAGCGTTGAAGACGGGGGGGCCTTCCACGAGCAGTACTTC.

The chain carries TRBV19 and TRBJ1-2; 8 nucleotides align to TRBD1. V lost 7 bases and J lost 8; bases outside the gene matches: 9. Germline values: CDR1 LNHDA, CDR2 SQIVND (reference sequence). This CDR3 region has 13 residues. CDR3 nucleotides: TGTGCCAGTACTGTGGACAGGGACAGGGGCTACACCTTC. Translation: CASTVDRDRGYTF.

The CDR3 DNA reads TGTGCCAGCAGCCGGGGACAGGGGGACACTGAAGCTTTCTTT. Translated: CASSRGQGDTEAFF. This chain uses TRBV3-1 (or the pseudogene TRBV3-2) with TRBJ1-1, with 11 bases that match TRBD1. In germline, CDR1 is LGHDT, CDR2 YNNKEL (reference sequence). V lost 4 bases to trimming and J lost 3 bases; unmatched junction nucleotides: 1. This CDR3 is built from 14 residues.

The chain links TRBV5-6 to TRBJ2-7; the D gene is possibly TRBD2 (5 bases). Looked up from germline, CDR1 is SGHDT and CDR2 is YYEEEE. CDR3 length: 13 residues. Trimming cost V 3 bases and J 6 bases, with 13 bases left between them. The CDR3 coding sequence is TGTGCCAGCAGCTCGAGGGTTATGTTCGAGCAGTACTTC. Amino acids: CASSSRVMFEQYF.

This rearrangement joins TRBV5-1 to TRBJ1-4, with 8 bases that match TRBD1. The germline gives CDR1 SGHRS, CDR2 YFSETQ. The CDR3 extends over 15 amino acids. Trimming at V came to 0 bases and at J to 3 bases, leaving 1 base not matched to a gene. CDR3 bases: TGCGCCAGCAGCTTGGCGACAGGGGCTAATGAAAAACTGTTTTTT. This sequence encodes CASSLATGANEKLFF.

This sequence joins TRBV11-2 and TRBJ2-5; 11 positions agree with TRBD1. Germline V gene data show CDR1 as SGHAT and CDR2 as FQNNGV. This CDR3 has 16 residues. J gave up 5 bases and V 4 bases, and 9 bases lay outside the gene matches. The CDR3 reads CASSYVAGTGGETQYF. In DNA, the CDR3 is TGTGCCAGCAGCTACGTAGCCGGGACAGGGGGGGAGACCCAGTACTTC. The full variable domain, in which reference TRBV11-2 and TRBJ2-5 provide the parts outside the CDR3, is EAGVAQSPRYKIIEKRQSVAFWCNPISGHATLYWYQQILGQGPKLLIQFQNNGVVDDSQLPKDRFSAERLKGVDSTLKIQPAKLEDSAVYLCASSYVAGTGGETQYFGPGTRLLVL.

CDR3 sequence (DNA): TGTGCTAGTGGTTTGCCCGGGATTAATGGCTACACCTTC. It yields the protein CASGLPGINGYTF. V gene TRBV12-5 combines with J gene TRBJ1-2; D unclear. This CDR3 is built from 13 residues. Trimming removed 2 bases at V and 6 bases at J, with 10 bases between. In germline, CDR1 is LGHNT, CDR2 FRNRAP.

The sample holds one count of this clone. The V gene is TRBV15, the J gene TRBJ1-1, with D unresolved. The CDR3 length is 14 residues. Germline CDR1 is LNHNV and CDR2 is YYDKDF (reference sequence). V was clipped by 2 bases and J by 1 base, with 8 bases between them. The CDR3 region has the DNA TGTGCCACCAGCAGATCCCTCGGGAACACTGAAGCTTTCTTT. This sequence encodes CATSRSLGNTEAFF.

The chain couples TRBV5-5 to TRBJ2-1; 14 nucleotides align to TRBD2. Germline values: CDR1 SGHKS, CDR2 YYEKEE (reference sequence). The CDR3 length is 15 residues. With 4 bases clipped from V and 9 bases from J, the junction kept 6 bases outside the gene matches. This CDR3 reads CASSRTSGGMGEQFF. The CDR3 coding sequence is TGTGCCAGCAGCAGGACTAGCGGGGGGATGGGTGAGCAGTTCTTC.

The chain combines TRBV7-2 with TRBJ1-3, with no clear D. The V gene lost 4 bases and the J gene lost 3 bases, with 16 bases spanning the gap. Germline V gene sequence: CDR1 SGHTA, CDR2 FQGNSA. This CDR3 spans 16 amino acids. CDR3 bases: TGTGCCAGCAGCTCACTTGGGTCGACTATTGGAAACACCATATATTTT. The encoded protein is CASSSLGSTIGNTIYF.

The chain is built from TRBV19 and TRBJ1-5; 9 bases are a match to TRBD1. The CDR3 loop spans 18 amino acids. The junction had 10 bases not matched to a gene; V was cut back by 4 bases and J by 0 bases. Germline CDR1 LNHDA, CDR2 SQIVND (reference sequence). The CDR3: CASSKGQGSGYSNQPQHF. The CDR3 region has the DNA TGTGCCAGTAGTAAGGGACAGGGTTCAGGGTATAGCAATCAGCCCCAGCATTTT. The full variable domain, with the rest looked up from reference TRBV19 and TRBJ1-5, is DGGITQSPKYLFRKEGQNVTLSCEQNLNHDAMYWYRQDPGQGLRLIYYSQIVNDFQKGDIAEGYSVSREKKESFPLTVTSAQKNPTAFYLCASSKGQGSGYSNQPQHFGDGTRLSIL.

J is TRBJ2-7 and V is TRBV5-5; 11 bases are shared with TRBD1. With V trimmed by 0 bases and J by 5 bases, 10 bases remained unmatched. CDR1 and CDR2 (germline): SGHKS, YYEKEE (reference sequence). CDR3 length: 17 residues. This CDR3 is CASSLVGSGQGGHEQYF. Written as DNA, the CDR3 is TGTGCCAGCAGCTTGGTAGGATCGGGACAGGGGGGTCACGAGCAGTACTTC. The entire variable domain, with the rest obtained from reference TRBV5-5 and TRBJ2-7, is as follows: DAGVTQSPTHLIKTRGQQVTLRCSPISGHKSVSWYQQVLGQGPQFIFQYYEKEERGRGNFPDRFSARQFPNYSSELNVNALLLGDSALYLCASSLVGSGQGGHEQYFGPGTRLTVT.